The clone carrying this T cell receptor beta chain has a count of ten or more. This entry comes from a study of T cells in Graves' hyperthyroidism and ophthalmopathy. V lost 2 bases and J 7 bases, leaving 13 bases between the germline ends. Germline CDR1 reads SGHDN; CDR2 reads FVKESK. The CDR3 is 14 residues long. Template material for amplifying TCR beta CDR3 regions consisted of RNA transcripts. An initial round of RT-PCR targeting the TCR CDR3 relied on the HTBI primer set. MiXCR was run by TCRdb on the multiplex PCR reads, yielding one entry per CDR3 protein. This table holds about 300,000 distinct CDR3 sequences, roughly 15% found once.

The clonotype comes from a young man with Graves' hyperthyroidism. This rearrangement joins TRBV14 to TRBJ2-3, with D possibly TRBD1 on 5 matching bases. The sequenced sample was blood. In DNA form, the CDR3 reads TGTGCCAGCAGCCAACCCCAGGGTACGAATACGCAGTATTTT. Amino acids: CASSQPQGTNTQYF.